This T cell receptor (beta chain) is drawn from a study of blood T cell repertoires in COVID-19 (dated by TCRdb to 2020 to 2021). Study-wide context: The collaborator samples originated in the United States, Italy and Spain and spanned the acute and convalescent phases of COVID-19. Where HLA class I and class II types were available, the types were taken from metadata supplied by the sample provider, not from assay-based typing. The material from the prospective study consisted of cDNA or gDNA derived from T cells, B-cell-depleted T cells, or PBMCs. The dataset comprised deeply sampled blood TCRbeta repertoires from subjects exposed to, actively infected with, or recovered from COVID-19. The repertoires were made available in a free public database intended to serve as a resource for research on the immune response to SARS-CoV-2. Nearly every sample came with metadata listing a de-identified subject ID, COVID-19 status, age in years and sex. The samples were drawn from two sources: the first 160 participants of the ongoing ImmuneRACE study, and some 1,300 subjects contributed by 6 global collaborators. What the work shows at the level of the full study, not this receptor alone: The amount of clinical and demographic metadata varied by source and participant and was provided uncurated.

The germline V gene yields MGHRA for CDR1 and YSYEKL for CDR2. There are 16 amino acids in the CDR3, from cysteine to phenylalanine inclusive. Of all the DNA, just the CDR3 is kept, 48 bases in frame from base 1. V trim: 5 bases; J trim: 1 base; unmatched bases: 9. TCRbeta CDR3 regions were amplified from genomic DNA by means of the immunoSEQ Assay, a bias-controlled multiplex PCR. The source study handled its data this way. Within the assay, amplification of reference gene primers was used to estimate how many nucleated cells each sample contained. To quantify the absolute abundance of each unique TCRbeta CDR3 rearrangement, sequence reads were collapsed and filtered. For each sample, productive Simpson clonality was calculated by taking the square root of Simpson's diversity index across productive rearrangements. Imported from immuneACCESS, the table was reduced by TCRdb to in-frame sequences with V and J called. These copies leave out some clones; in studies compared against another copy, an unresolved V gene accounts for under half, and the cause of the remainder is not known. That table supplies the V and J calls and clone size; D and trimming were determined from the DNA. Within this sample are some 390,000 clones, with about 89% of them counted one time only. Under 3% of the sample goes to the ten largest clones.

At one collaborating source in Seattle, patients were enrolled during active infection and were followed longitudinally through the course of disease. Collaborating institutions collected whole blood in K2EDTA tubes following their own protocols. Collaborator samples were shipped for TCRbeta analysis as frozen whole blood, isolated PBMCs, or DNA extracted from either sample type. About this clone itself: What this receptor recognizes is not known. The record has no base qualities; no much larger clone is one base away.

Material for sequencing was peripheral blood. The chain uses TRBV4-1 and TRBJ2-7, with 9 bases aligning to TRBD1. The sequence derives from a woman aged 55-75 years with COVID-19, enrolled during active disease. The CDR3 region: CASSVTGTGRSYEQYF. The nucleotide sequence reads as follows: TGCGCCAGCAGCGTCACCGGGACAGGGAGATCCTACGAGCAGTACTTC.